This T cell receptor beta chain comes out of a study of T cells in Graves' hyperthyroidism and ophthalmopathy. Whole-study findings and limits: Peripheral blood also featured most of the thyroid clonotypes expanded above 0.001.

On this clonotype: As yet, its antigen is unknown.

V shed 4 bases and J shed 4 bases, with 10 bases lying between them. This CDR3 is 14 amino acids long. The germline CDR1 and CDR2 sequences are MGHDK and SYGVNS. Authors of the study amplified TCR beta CDR3 regions from RNA transcripts. The study used the HTBI primer set for a first-round RT-PCR of the TCR CDR3. TCRdb re-called the multiplex PCR reads through MiXCR, storing one row per CDR3 protein. The sample shows a few hundred thousand distinct CDR3 sequences, just over 45% of them seen only once. Specimen: peripheral blood or thyroid tissue (not recorded which). The chain has TRBV25-1 and TRBJ1-4; TRBD1 might be the D (6 bases). The receptor was isolated from a woman under 30 with Graves' hyperthyroidism. This chain's CDR3 is CASSVDRLNEKLFF. The CDR3 DNA reads as TGTGCCAGCAGTGTGGACAGACTTAATGAAAAACTGTTTTTT. Full variable domain (remainder filled in from reference TRBV25-1 and TRBJ1-4): EADIYQTPRYLVIGTGKKITLECSQTMGHDKMYWYQQDPGMELHLIHYSYGVNSTEKGDLSSESTVSRIRTEHFPLTLESARPSHTSQYLCASSVDRLNEKLFFGSGTQLSVL.